The 17 T cell receptor beta chains reported below all come from one sample, sequenced in a study of identifying expanded T cells in peripheral blood. Sequencing was performed with immunoSEQ multiplex PCR; in TCRdb, only in-frame clones are kept and a portion is missing. This table holds around 82,000 clones, about 83% found once. Sequenced: blood. The receptors here all came from a person aged 18 to 75 in good health.

The V call is TRBV28, the J call TRBJ1-5, with D uncertain. V lost 4 bases and J 9 bases, leaving 13 bases between the germline ends. Germline CDR1 and CDR2: MDHEN and SYDVKM. The CDR3 extends over 13 amino acids. CDR3 amino acids: CASSSLTARPQHF. The CDR3 DNA reads TGTGCCAGCAGTTCACTAACGGCTCGGCCCCAGCATTTT.

Here the CDR3 reads CASRSPGGQSSYEQYF. CDR3 sequence (DNA): TGTGCCAGCAGATCCCCGGGGGGGCAGAGCTCCTACGAGCAGTACTTC. The chain has TRBV2 and TRBJ2-7, with TRBD2 identical over 8 bases. Germline trimming cut 6 bases from V and 0 bases from J; bases unmatched to any gene: 10. Germline values: CDR1 SNHLY, CDR2 FYNNEI. The CDR3 sequence is 16 residues long.

The genes are TRBV6-5 and TRBJ2-5; D gene ambiguous. Germline CDR1 is MNHEY and CDR2 is SVGAGI. The CDR3 sequence is 12 residues long. The V end lost 4 bases, the J end lost 4 bases, and 7 bases lay between the germline ends. The CDR3 DNA sequence: TGTGCCAGCAGTTCCCCGGGAGAGACCCAGTACTTC. Translated: CASSSPGETQYF.

This sequence joins TRBV19 and TRBJ2-1, with TRBD2 identical over 12 bases. Looked up from germline, CDR1 is LNHDA and CDR2 is SQIVND (reference sequence). This CDR3 is 14 amino acids long. Trimming cost V 6 bases and J 3 bases; bases outside gene matches: 0. Here the CDR3 reads CASRLAGGYNEQFF. The CDR3 coding sequence is TGTGCCAGTAGACTAGCGGGAGGCTACAATGAGCAGTTCTTC.

The chain joins TRBV5-4 to TRBJ2-1; 8 bases fit TRBD1. Germline CDR1 reads SGHNT; CDR2 reads YYREEE (reference sequence). The length of the CDR3 is 16 residues. J lost 2 bases, V lost 2 bases, and 6 bases had no gene match. The CDR3 nucleotides read TGTGCCAGCAGCTTACCCCCGACAGGGGCCTACAATGAGCAGTTCTTC. Its translation: CASSLPPTGAYNEQFF.

The chain carries TRBV19 and TRBJ2-4; the match to TRBD2 covers 13 bases. The V gene end was trimmed by 3 bases and the J gene end by 5 bases; junction bases not matched to a gene: 10. Germline CDR1 and CDR2: LNHDA and SQIVND (reference sequence). The CDR3 runs to 18 residues. In nucleotides, the CDR3 is TGTGCCAGTAGTATTGGTTGGACTAGCGGGAGTTTGGAAAACATTCAGTACTTC. Its protein is CASSIGWTSGSLENIQYF.

V gene TRBV10-3 combines with J gene TRBJ1-1, with D uncertain. Germline V gene lookup returns CDR1 ENHRY and CDR2 SYGVKD. The ends were cut back, 3 bases at V and 0 bases at J, with 5 bases in the middle. The CDR3 length is 13 residues. CDR3 sequence (DNA): TGTGCCATCAGTGACGGACTGAACACTGAAGCTTTCTTT. Translating gives CAISDGLNTEAFF.

Only a few counts were recorded for this clone. The chain recombines TRBV27 with TRBJ2-5; tentatively, D is TRBD2 (6 bases). CDR1 and CDR2 from the germline V gene are MNHEY and SMNVEV (reference sequence). This CDR3 has 12 residues. V was clipped by 3 bases and J by 5 bases, with 7 bases between them. As DNA, the CDR3 is TGTGCCAGCAGTTTCGGAGGGGAGACCCAGTACTTC. This codes for CASSFGGETQYF.

V is TRBV7-6 and J is TRBJ1-1; D is unclear. This CDR3 contains 13 residues. Germline assignment: CDR1 SGHVS and CDR2 FNYEAQ. V dropped 4 bases and J dropped 1 base, with 7 bases sitting between them. CDR3 sequence (DNA): TGTGCCAGCAGCTCAGTAGGGAACACTGAAGCTTTCTTT. Residues: CASSSVGNTEAFF.

This clone was observed once. This same CDR3 is encoded by further DNA sequences in the sample. V usage is TRBV6-5 and J usage is TRBJ1-4; TRBD1 agrees at 7 bases. Germline CDR1 is MNHEY and CDR2 is SVGAGI. The CDR3 runs to 15 residues. Unmatched junction bases numbered 1, after V lost 3 bases and J lost 0 bases. The CDR3 reads CASSYGQATNEKLFF. DNA of the CDR3: TGTGCCAGCAGTTATGGACAGGCAACTAATGAAAAACTGTTTTTT.

The chain has TRBV5-1 and TRBJ1-1; no definite D call. Looked up from germline, CDR1 is SGHRS and CDR2 is YFSETQ. Trimming cost V 0 bases and J 1 base, with 7 bases left between them. The CDR3 has 14 amino acids. DNA of the CDR3: TGCGCCAGCAGCTTGGATGCGGGGAACACTGAAGCTTTCTTT. Translation gives CASSLDAGNTEAFF.

A remark on this clone: An end of the junction does not agree with germline; a read error may underlie this. The V gene is TRBV7-7, the J gene TRBJ2-7; 8 positions match TRBD2. This CDR3 is 15 amino acids long. CDR1 is SSHAT and CDR2 is FNYEAQ in the germline V gene (reference sequence). CDR3 DNA sequence: TGTGCTAGCAGCTTAGGGAGCGGGAGCTCCTACGAGCAGTACTTC. It codes for CASSLGSGSSYEQYF.

A single count supports this clone. In DNA, the CDR3 is TGTGCCAGCAGCGTAGAGGGACAAGACTACAATGAGCAGTTCTTC. Protein: CASSVEGQDYNEQFF. The chain combines TRBV9 with TRBJ2-1; D possibly corresponds to TRBD1 (6 bases). V was shortened by 0 bases and J by 3 bases, with 10 bases between the two germline ends. The CDR3 runs 15 residues. In germline, CDR1 is SGDLS, CDR2 YYNGEE.

The chain has TRBV28 and TRBJ1-4; D perhaps matches TRBD1 (6 bases). This CDR3 comprises 15 residues. Trimming took off 5 bases at V and 6 bases at J, with 16 bases between the two ends. Germline CDR1 reads MDHEN; CDR2 reads SYDVKM. The CDR3 DNA reads TGTGCCAGCAGTCCTACAGGGAACTCAGATGAAAAACTGTTTTTT. This sequence encodes CASSPTGNSDEKLFF.

The chain carries TRBV19 and TRBJ2-2, with 7 bases matching TRBD2. V dropped 8 bases and J dropped 5; count of bases not matched to a gene: 8. From germline, CDR1 is LNHDA and CDR2 SQIVND (reference sequence). The CDR3 has 14 residues. Here the CDR3 reads CASYGRKGTGELFF. The DNA for the CDR3 is TGTGCCAGTTACGGGAGGAAGGGGACCGGGGAGCTGTTTTTT.

The chain links TRBV28 to TRBJ1-1; D ambiguous. V lost 3 bases, J lost 0 bases, and 11 bases lay in between. Per germline, CDR1 MDHEN and CDR2 SYDVKM. There are 15 residues in the CDR3. CDR3 DNA: TGTGCCAGCAGTTTTTATAAAGGCTTGAACACTGAAGCTTTCTTT. Translated, it gives CASSFYKGLNTEAFF.

This chain uses TRBV10-3 with TRBJ2-6; TRBD2 is a possible D gene (6 bases). The CDR3 runs 19 residues. The V gene's germline CDR1 is ENHRY and CDR2 SYGVKD. V lost 4 bases and J 3 bases, leaving 22 bases between the germline ends. The CDR3 DNA follows: TGTGCCATCAGTGCCCTCTCAGGTGGGGGAGGAGTTGGGGCCAACGTCCTGACTTTC. It specifies CAISALSGGGGVGANVLTF.